The T cell receptor (beta chain) under discussion was sequenced for a study of cytomegalovirus exposure and HLA in healthy donors. Study outcomes and limitations: In a later analysis, at a false discovery rate of 0.05, roughly 16,000 TCR beta sequences matched HLA alleles.

The CDR3 has 17 amino acids. Germline values: CDR1 MNHEY, CDR2 SMNVEV (reference sequence). The J segment lost 2 bases and the V segment lost 0 bases, leaving 7 bases of the junction unmatched. The PCR ran on 60 Vbeta and 13 Jbeta primers. Clones were read by immunoSEQ multiplex PCR, and TCRdb kept only the in-frame ones, dropping some. The sample carries about 120,000 clones, 60% to 85% recorded once. For this clone: The antigen is unknown.

This chain joins TRBV27 and TRBJ2-5, with 9 positions matching TRBD1. Sample: PBMCs. The receptor's source is a woman in her thirties or forties in good health and CMV-seropositive. The CDR3 loop is CASSLSRGGTGQETQYF. The CDR3 DNA sequence: TGTGCCAGCAGTTTATCTAGGGGGGGGACAGGGCAAGAGACCCAGTACTTC.